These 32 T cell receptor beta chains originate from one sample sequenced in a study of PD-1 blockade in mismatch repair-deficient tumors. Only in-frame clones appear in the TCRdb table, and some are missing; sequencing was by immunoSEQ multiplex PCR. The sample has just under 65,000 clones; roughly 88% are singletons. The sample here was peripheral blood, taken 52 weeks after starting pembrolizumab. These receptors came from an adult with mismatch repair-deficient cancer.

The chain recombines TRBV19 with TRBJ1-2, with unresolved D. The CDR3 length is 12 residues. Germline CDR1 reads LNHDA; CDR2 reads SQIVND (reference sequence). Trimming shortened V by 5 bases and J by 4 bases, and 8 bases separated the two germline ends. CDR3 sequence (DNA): TGTGCCAGTAGTGAGAGGCGCTATGGCTACACCTTC. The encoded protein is CASSERRYGYTF.

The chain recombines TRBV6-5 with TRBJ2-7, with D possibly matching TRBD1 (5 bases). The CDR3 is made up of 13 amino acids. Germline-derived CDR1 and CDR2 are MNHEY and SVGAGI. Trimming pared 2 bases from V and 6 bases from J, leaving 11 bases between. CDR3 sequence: CASSYGAGREQYF. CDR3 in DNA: TGTGCCAGCAGTTACGGGGCAGGCCGCGAGCAGTACTTC.

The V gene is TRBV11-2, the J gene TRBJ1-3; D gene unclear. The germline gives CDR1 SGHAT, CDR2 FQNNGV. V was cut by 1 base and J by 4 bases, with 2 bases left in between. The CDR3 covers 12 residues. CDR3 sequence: CASSLVGNTIYF. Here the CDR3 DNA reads TGTGCCAGCAGCTTAGTCGGAAACACCATATATTTT.

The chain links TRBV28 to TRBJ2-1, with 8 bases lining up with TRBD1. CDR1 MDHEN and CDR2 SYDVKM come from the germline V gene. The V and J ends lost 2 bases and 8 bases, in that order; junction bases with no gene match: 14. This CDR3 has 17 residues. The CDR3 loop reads CASSLLGQGPGFDEQFF. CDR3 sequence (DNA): TGTGCCAGCAGTTTACTTGGACAGGGTCCGGGTTTTGATGAGCAGTTCTTC.

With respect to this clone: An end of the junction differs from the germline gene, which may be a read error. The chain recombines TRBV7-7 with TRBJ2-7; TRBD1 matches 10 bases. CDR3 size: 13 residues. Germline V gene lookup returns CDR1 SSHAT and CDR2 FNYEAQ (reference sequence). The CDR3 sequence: CASSLTGGHEQYF. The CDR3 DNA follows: TGTGCTAGCAGCTTGACAGGGGGCCACGAGCAGTACTTC.

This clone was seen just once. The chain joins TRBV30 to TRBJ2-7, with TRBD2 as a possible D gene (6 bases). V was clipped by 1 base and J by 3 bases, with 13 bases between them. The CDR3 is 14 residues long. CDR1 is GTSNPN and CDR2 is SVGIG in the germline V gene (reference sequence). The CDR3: CAWSGPGVIYEQYF. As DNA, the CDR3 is TGTGCCTGGAGTGGCCCGGGAGTTATCTACGAGCAGTACTTC.

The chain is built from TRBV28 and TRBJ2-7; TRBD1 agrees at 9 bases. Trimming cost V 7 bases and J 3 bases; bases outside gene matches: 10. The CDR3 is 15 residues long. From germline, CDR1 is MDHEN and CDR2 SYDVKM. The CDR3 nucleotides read TGTGCCAGCAACGACCCCGGGACAGGGAACTACGAGCAGTACTTC. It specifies CASNDPGTGNYEQYF.

DNA for the CDR3: TGTGCCAGCAGCTTAGGGACAGGGTCGAACACTGAAGCTTTCTTT. It encodes CASSLGTGSNTEAFF. The chain couples TRBV5-6 to TRBJ1-1; 9 bases map to TRBD1. Germline-derived CDR1 and CDR2 are SGHDT and YYEEEE. J was trimmed by 1 base and V by 2 bases; bases with no gene match: 3. There are 15 residues in the CDR3.

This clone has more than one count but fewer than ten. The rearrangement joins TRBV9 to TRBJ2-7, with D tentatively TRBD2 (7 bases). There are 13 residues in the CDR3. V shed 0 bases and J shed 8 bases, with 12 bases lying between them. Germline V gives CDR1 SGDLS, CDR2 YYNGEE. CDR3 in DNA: TGTGCCAGCAGCGTAGAGGGAGGGGGTAAGCAGTACTTC. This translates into CASSVEGGGKQYF.

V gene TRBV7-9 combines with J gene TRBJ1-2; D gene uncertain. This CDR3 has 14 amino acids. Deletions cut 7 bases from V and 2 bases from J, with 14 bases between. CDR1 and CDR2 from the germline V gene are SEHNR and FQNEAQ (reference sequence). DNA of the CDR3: TGTGCCAGCACCCCTGATGGACGGAACTATGGCTACACCTTC. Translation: CASTPDGRNYGYTF.

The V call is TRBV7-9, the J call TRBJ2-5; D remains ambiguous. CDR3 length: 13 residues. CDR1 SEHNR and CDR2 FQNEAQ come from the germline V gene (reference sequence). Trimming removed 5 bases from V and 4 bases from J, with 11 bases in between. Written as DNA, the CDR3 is TGTGCCAGCAGCCCGGACCTGCCAGAGACCCAGTACTTC. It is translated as CASSPDLPETQYF.

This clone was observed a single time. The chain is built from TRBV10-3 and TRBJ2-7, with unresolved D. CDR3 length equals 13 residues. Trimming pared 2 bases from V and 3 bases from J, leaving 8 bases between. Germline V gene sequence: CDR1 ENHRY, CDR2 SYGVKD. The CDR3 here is CAISEEVGYEQYF. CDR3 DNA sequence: TGTGCCATCAGTGAGGAAGTTGGCTACGAGCAGTACTTC.

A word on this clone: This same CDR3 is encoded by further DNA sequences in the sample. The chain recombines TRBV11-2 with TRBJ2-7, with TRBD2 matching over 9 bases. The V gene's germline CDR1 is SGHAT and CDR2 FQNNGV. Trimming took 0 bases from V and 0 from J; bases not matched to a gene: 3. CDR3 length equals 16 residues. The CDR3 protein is CASSLDSGGSSYEQYF. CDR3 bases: TGTGCCAGCAGCTTAGATAGCGGGGGCAGCTCCTACGAGCAGTACTTC.

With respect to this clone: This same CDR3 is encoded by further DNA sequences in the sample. CDR3 loop: CASSEYYRGGYGYTF. CDR3 nucleotides: TGTGCCAGCAGTGAATATTACCGGGGGGGGTATGGCTACACCTTC. The V gene is TRBV25-1, the J gene TRBJ1-2; tentatively, D is TRBD1 (5 bases). V was clipped by 0 bases and J by 5 bases, with 13 bases between them. This CDR3 region has 15 residues. Per the germline V gene, CDR1 is MGHDK and CDR2 is SYGVNS.

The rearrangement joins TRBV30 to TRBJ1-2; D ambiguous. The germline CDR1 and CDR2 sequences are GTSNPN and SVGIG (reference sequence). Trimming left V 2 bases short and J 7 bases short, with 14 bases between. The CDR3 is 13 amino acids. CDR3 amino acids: CAWSFGVSFGYTF. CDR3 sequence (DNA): TGTGCCTGGAGTTTCGGGGTTTCCTTTGGCTACACCTTC. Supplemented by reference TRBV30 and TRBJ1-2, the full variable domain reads SQTIHQWPATLVQPVGSPLSLECTVEGTSNPNLYWYRQAAGRGLQLLFYSVGIGQISSEVPQNLSASRPQDRQFILSSKKLLLSDSGFYLCAWSFGVSFGYTFGSGTRLTVV.

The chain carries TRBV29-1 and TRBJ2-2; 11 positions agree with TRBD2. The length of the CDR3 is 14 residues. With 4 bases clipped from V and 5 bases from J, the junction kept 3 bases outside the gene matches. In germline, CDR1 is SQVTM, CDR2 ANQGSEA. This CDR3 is CSVVWTSGTGELFF. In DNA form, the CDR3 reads TGCAGCGTTGTATGGACTAGCGGGACCGGGGAGCTGTTTTTT.

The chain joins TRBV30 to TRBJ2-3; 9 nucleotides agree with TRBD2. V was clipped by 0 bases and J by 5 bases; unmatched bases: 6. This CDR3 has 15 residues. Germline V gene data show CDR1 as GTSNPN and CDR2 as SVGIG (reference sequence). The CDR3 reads CAWSVGGRALDTQYF. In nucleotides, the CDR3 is TGTGCCTGGAGTGTCGGCGGGAGGGCCTTAGATACGCAGTATTTT.

The CDR3 region is CASSEAGGLSYNEQFF. The CDR3 region has the DNA TGTGCCAGCAGTGAAGCCGGAGGGCTCTCCTACAATGAGCAGTTCTTC. The gene calls are TRBV2 and TRBJ2-1; D may be TRBD2 (6 bases). V shed 0 bases and J shed 0 bases, with 9 bases lying between them. Germline CDR1 and CDR2: SNHLY and FYNNEI. The CDR3 sequence is 16 residues long.

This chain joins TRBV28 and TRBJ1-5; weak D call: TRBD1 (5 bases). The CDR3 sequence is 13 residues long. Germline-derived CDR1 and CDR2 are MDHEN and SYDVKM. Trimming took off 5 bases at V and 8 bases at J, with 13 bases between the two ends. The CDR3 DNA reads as TGTGCCAGCAGTACAGGCTGGCGCAAGCCCCAGCATTTT. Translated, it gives CASSTGWRKPQHF.

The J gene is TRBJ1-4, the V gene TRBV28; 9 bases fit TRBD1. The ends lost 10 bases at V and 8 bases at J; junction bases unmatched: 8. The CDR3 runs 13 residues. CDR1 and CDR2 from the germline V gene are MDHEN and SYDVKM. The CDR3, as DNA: TGTGCCACCAGGACAGGGGTTTTAGAAAAACTGTTTTTT. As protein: CATRTGVLEKLFF.

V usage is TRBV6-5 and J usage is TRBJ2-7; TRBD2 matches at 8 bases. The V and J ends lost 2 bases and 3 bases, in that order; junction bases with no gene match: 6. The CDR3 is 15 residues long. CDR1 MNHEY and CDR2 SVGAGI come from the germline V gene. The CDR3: CASSYGSGRIYEQYF. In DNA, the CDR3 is TGTGCCAGCAGTTACGGCAGCGGGAGAATCTACGAGCAGTACTTC.

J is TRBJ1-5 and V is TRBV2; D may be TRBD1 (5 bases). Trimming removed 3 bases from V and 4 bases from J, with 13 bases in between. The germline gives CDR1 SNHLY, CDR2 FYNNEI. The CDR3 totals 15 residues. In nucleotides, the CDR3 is TGTGCCAGCAGTGACCGTCCCAAGGGGAATCAGCCCCAGCATTTT. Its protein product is CASSDRPKGNQPQHF.

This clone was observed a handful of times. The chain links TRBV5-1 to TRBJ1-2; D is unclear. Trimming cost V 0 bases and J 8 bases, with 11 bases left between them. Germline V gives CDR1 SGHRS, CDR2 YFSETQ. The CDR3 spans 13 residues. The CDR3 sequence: CASSLEGPGGYTF. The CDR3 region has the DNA TGCGCCAGCAGCTTGGAAGGGCCTGGGGGCTACACCTTC. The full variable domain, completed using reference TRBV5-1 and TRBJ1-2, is KAGVTQTPRYLIKTRGQQVTLSCSPISGHRSVSWYQQTPGQGLQFLFEYFSETQRNKGNFPGRFSGRQFSNSRSEMNVSTLELGDSALYLCASSLEGPGGYTFGSGTRLTVV.

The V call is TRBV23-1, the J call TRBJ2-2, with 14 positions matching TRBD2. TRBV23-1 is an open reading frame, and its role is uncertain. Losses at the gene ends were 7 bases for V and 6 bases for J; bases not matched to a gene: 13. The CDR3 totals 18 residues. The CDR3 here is CASTSWGLAGVSAGELFF. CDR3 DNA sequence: TGCGCCAGCACTTCATGGGGACTAGCGGGAGTTTCGGCCGGGGAGCTGTTTTTT.

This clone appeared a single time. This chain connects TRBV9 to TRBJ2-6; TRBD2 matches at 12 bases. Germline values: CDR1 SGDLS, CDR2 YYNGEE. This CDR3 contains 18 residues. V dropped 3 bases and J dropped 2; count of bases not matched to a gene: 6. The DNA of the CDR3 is TGTGCCAGCAGCGCGGGACTAGCGGGCTTAACTGGGGCCAACGTCCTGACTTTC. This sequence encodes CASSAGLAGLTGANVLTF.

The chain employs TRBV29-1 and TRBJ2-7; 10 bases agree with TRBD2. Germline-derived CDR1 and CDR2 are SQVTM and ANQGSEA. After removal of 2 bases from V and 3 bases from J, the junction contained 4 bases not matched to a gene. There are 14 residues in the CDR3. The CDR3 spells CSVETSGKNYEQYF. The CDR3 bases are TGCAGCGTTGAAACTAGCGGGAAGAACTACGAGCAGTACTTC.

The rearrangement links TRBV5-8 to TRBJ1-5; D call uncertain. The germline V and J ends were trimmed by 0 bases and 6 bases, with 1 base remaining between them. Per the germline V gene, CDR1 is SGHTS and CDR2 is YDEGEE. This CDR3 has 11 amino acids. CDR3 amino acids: CASSLVQPQHF. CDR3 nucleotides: TGTGCCAGCAGCTTGGTTCAGCCCCAGCATTTT. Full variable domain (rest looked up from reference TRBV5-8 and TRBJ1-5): EAGVTQSPTHLIKTRGQQATLRCSPISGHTSVYWYQQALGLGLQFLLWYDEGEERNRGNFPPRFSGRQFPNYSSELNVNALELEDSALYLCASSLVQPQHFGDGTRLSIL.

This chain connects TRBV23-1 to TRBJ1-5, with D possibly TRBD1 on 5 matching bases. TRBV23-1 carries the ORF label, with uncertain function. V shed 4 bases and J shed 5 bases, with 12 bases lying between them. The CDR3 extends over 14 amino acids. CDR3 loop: CASSPGVGYQPQHF. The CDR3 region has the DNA TGCGCCAGCAGTCCGGGGGTAGGTTATCAGCCCCAGCATTTT.

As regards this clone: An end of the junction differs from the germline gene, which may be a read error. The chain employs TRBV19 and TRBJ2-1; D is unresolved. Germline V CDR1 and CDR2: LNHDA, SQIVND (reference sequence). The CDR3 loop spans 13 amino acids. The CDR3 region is CANSIVSSGEQFF. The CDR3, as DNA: TGTGCCAATAGTATAGTCTCTAGTGGTGAGCAGTTCTTC. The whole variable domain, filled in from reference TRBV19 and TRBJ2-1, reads DGGITQSPKYLFRKEGQNVTLSCEQNLNHDAMYWYRQDPGQGLRLIYYSQIVNDFQKGDIAEGYSVSREKKESFPLTVTSAQKNPTAFYLCANSIVSSGEQFFGPGTRLTVL.

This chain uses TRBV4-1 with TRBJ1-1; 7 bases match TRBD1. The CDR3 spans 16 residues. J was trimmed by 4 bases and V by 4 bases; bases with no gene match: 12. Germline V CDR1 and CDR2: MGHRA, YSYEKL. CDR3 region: CASSPVKDRAVTEAFF. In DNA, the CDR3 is TGCGCCAGCAGCCCAGTCAAAGACAGGGCGGTCACTGAAGCTTTCTTT.

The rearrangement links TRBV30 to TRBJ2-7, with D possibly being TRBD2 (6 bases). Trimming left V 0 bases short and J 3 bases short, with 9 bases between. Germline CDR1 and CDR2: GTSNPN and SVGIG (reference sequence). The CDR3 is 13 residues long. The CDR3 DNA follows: TGTGCCTGGAGTGTAGGCGGGAACTACGAGCAGTACTTC. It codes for CAWSVGGNYEQYF.

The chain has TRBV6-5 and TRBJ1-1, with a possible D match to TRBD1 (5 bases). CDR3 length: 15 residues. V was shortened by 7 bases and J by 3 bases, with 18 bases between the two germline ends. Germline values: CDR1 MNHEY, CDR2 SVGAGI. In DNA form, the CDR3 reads TGTGCCAGCACCCGATCCAGGGAGTCCCACACTGAAGCTTTCTTT. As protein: CASTRSRESHTEAFF.